This TCR beta chain appears in the sequencing data of a study of blood T cells in healthy people across ages. A sample-barcoded 5' primer and a J-beta primer mix were used in a second PCR of about 7 to 11 cycles. In TCRdb, the 5' RACE reads were re-called with MiXCR into one record per CDR3 protein. The sample consists of 550,000 to 750,000 distinct CDR3 sequences, 20% to 25% of them appearing once. Germline V lookup: CDR1 SGHRS, CDR2 YFSETQ. The length of the CDR3 is 15 residues. V shed 4 bases and J shed 4 bases, with 16 bases lying between them. Study observations and caveats: Naive and antigen-experienced cells could not be conclusively compared, given unsorted PBMCs. The long-lived group displayed more naive CD4+ cells, plus higher diversity, than the aged donors did. Naive T cell percentage showed a strong correlation with the diversity of TCR beta.

About this clonotype itself: The antigen is unknown.

Source material: blood. The chain carries TRBV5-1 and TRBJ2-3, with D possibly matching TRBD2 (6 bases). This clonotype was sampled from a man between 70 and 80 years old in good health. Here the CDR3 reads CASSPTSRTADTQYF. CDR3 DNA: TGCGCCAGCAGCCCGACTAGTAGGACCGCAGATACGCAGTATTTT.